The clone carrying this T cell receptor beta chain was counted ten times or more. The target antigen is unknown. A marrow graft followed busulfan-fludarabine conditioning, with cyclophosphamide on days +3 and +4. These data originate in a study of T cells after posttransplantation cyclophosphamide. The V gene lost 5 bases and the J gene lost 3 bases, with 13 bases spanning the gap. The germline V gene encodes CDR1 MNHEY and CDR2 SMNVEV (reference sequence). The CDR3 sequence is 15 residues long. Overall study findings and caveats: Tissue-infiltrating T cells from skin or gut overlapped little with blood T cells. TRB clonality was highly associated with recipient CMV seropositivity and reactivation.

Clones were sequenced by immunoSEQ multiplex PCR, and TCRdb holds only the in-frame ones, with some missing. This sample carries approximately 13,000 clones, none of them present only once. The sample in question was PBMCs, obtained after allogeneic stem cell transplant with posttransplant cyclophosphamide. This TCR was recovered from a female patient aged 40 to 55 who received an allogeneic stem cell transplant from an unrelated donor, was CMV-positive, and had acute GVHD only. Some T cells may arise from the graft donor. V gene TRBV27 combines with J gene TRBJ1-4; D gene uncertain. CDR3 nucleotides: TGTGCCAGCAGTCCGACTCTTGGTCCTAATGAAAAACTGTTTTTT. Its translation is CASSPTLGPNEKLFF.